Listed here are 32 T cell receptor beta chains from one sample, sequenced in a study of blood T cells in healthy people across ages. For the second PCR, which ran for about 7 to 11 cycles, a sample-barcoded 5' primer and a J-beta primer mix were used. TCRdb re-called the 5' RACE reads with MiXCR, one entry per CDR3 protein. The repertoire holds 550,000 to 600,000 distinct CDR3 sequences, with roughly 48% as singletons. What was sequenced was blood. The origin of the receptors is a man at least 80 years old in good health.

This clonotype was picked up a small number of times. J is TRBJ1-2 and V is TRBV4-3, with D perhaps matching TRBD1 (6 bases). This CDR3 contains 16 residues. Germline V gene sequence: CDR1 LGHNA, CDR2 YSLEER. V lost 4 bases and J lost 3, with 18 bases in between. The CDR3 DNA is TGCGCCAGCAGCCCCTCGATCACGGGGGGCGACTATGGCTACACCTTC. Translating gives CASSPSITGGDYGYTF.

The table lists this clonotype with a few counts. The chain recombines TRBV4-3 with TRBJ2-1, with D maybe TRBD1 (6 bases). V lost 0 bases, J lost 8 bases, and 11 bases lay in between. The CDR3 runs to 14 residues. CDR1 LGHNA and CDR2 YSLEER come from the germline V gene. The CDR3 sequence is CASSQERYRDEQFF. CDR3 in DNA: TGCGCCAGCAGCCAAGAAAGATACAGGGATGAGCAGTTCTTC.

The J gene is TRBJ2-7, the V gene TRBV28; 7 bases align to TRBD1. The CDR3 contains 15 residues. The trim removed 8 bases at V and 2 bases at J, leaving 12 bases unmatched. Germline CDR1 reads MDHEN; CDR2 reads SYDVKM. CDR3: CASSPRGTVPYEQYF. The CDR3 DNA is TGTGCCAGCTCCCCGAGAGGGACAGTTCCCTACGAGCAGTACTTC.

The J gene is TRBJ2-5, the V gene TRBV5-4, with D perhaps TRBD2 (6 bases). V lost 4 bases and J lost 1, with 11 bases in between. CDR3 length: 14 residues. CDR1 SGHNT and CDR2 YYREEE come from the germline V gene (reference sequence). CDR3 DNA: TGTGCCAGCAGCACAGGCGGGGCCCAAGAGACCCAGTACTTC. Its protein product is CASSTGGAQETQYF.

The V and J genes are TRBV12-3 or TRBV12-4 and TRBJ1-4; D is unclear. The CDR3 consists of 13 residues. V was cut by 1 base and J by 13 bases, with 13 bases left in between. CDR3 region: CASSLDRATRLFF. Here the CDR3 DNA reads TGTGCCAGCAGTTTAGATAGGGCTACGAGACTGTTTTTT.

The gene calls are TRBV11-2 and TRBJ2-1; a possible D gene is TRBD2 (5 bases). Germline CDR1 reads SGHAT; CDR2 reads FQNNGV. V was pared by 2 bases and J by 3 bases, with 11 bases between. The CDR3 sequence is 15 residues long. The CDR3 spells CASSLRAVLYNEQFF. CDR3 sequence (DNA): TGTGCCAGCAGCTTACGAGCGGTCCTCTACAATGAGCAGTTCTTC.

This clonotype was found a few times. V is TRBV7-2 and J is TRBJ2-3; D possibly matches TRBD1 or TRBD2 (6 bases each). V dropped 8 bases and J dropped 9 bases, with 18 bases sitting between them. The CDR3 has 13 amino acids. Germline CDR1 SGHTA, CDR2 FQGNSA. The CDR3 reads CASEGGAFTTQYF. The CDR3 nucleotides read TGTGCCAGCGAGGGGGGCGCGTTTACGACGCAGTATTTT.

This clonotype was counted between two and nine times. This chain links TRBV6-2 or TRBV6-3 with TRBJ2-3, with D unclear. V lost 4 bases to trimming and J lost 4 bases, with 9 bases between them. Germline V CDR1 and CDR2: MNHEY, SVGEGT. This CDR3 has 13 residues. The CDR3 loop is CASSSPRADTQYF. DNA for the CDR3: TGTGCCAGCAGTTCCCCTCGGGCAGATACGCAGTATTTT.

The sample holds a few counts of this clonotype. The chain carries TRBV27 and TRBJ2-6, with D hard to call. CDR3 length: 15 residues. Germline V gene lookup returns CDR1 MNHEY and CDR2 SMNVEV (reference sequence). V was clipped by 2 bases and J by 3 bases, with 8 bases between them. Here the CDR3 reads CASSLGRIGANVLTF. The CDR3 DNA sequence: TGTGCCAGCAGTTTAGGTCGGATTGGGGCCAACGTCCTGACTTTC.

This clonotype showed up just a few times. The chain has TRBV7-9 and TRBJ1-1, with TRBD1 as a possible D gene (6 bases). Germline assignment: CDR1 SEHNR and CDR2 FQNEAQ (reference sequence). The CDR3 is made up of 19 amino acids. The ends were cut back, 1 base at V and 1 base at J, with 22 bases in the middle. CDR3 residues: CASSLGLTRGLTGNTEAFF. CDR3 in DNA: TGTGCCAGCAGCTTAGGTCTCACTAGGGGCTTGACAGGGAACACTGAAGCTTTCTTT.

The chain combines TRBV7-2 with TRBJ2-7; 9 nucleotides agree with TRBD1. After removal of 8 bases from V and 4 bases from J, the junction contained 6 bases not matched to a gene. Germline values: CDR1 SGHTA, CDR2 FQGNSA. This CDR3 contains 13 residues. The CDR3 region has the DNA TGTGCCAGCGCAGGGACAGGGCTGTACGAGCAGTACTTC. As protein: CASAGTGLYEQYF.

The chain carries TRBV20-1 and TRBJ1-6, with TRBD1 matching over 7 bases. CDR1 and CDR2 (germline): DFQATT, SNEGSKA (reference sequence). The CDR3 contains 13 residues. J lost 7 bases, V lost 5 bases, and 5 bases had no gene match. The CDR3 DNA reads as TGCAGTGCTCATAGCAGGGGGAATTCACCCCTCCACTTT. Translation: CSAHSRGNSPLHF.

There are a few counts of this clonotype. The chain joins TRBV12-3 or TRBV12-4 to TRBJ2-1, with 11 bases that match TRBD1. Germline trimming cut 5 bases from V and 3 bases from J; bases unmatched to any gene: 9. The CDR3 is 17 amino acids. CDR3 nucleotide sequence: TGTGCCAGCAGTCAGGCCGGGACAGGGGGGCTCTACAATGAGCAGTTCTTC. Protein: CASSQAGTGGLYNEQFF.

The chain employs TRBV7-2 and TRBJ1-4, with 7 bases aligning to TRBD1. V shed 10 bases and J 8 bases; nucleotides not matched to a gene: 16. The CDR3 covers 15 residues. CDR1 is SGHTA, CDR2 FQGNSA, per germline. CDR3 bases: TGTGCCACCACAACCAACGGACAGGCGAGAGAAAAACTGTTTTTT. Amino acid sequence: CATTTNGQAREKLFF.

This clonotype has a handful of counts. Since a much larger clone is just one base distant, this may be a read error. V gene TRBV7-9 combines with J gene TRBJ2-5; maybe TRBD2 (6 bases). This CDR3 spans 16 amino acids. Germline CDR1 reads SEHNR; CDR2 reads FQNEAQ (reference sequence). V lost 2 bases and J lost 4, with 17 bases in between. CDR3 residues: CASSLIWRGTRETQYF. DNA of the CDR3: TGTGCCAGCAGCTTAATCTGGCGGGGCACCCGAGAGACCCAGTACTTC.

The chain has TRBV7-2 and TRBJ2-4; 9 bases are a match to TRBD2. CDR1 and CDR2 (germline): SGHTA, FQGNSA. After removal of 4 bases from V and 1 base from J, the junction contained 17 bases not matched to a gene. This CDR3 has 20 residues. The CDR3 nucleotides read TGTGCCAGCAGCTCTAGCCGTTCTAGCGGGAAGGGGGAGGCCAAAAACATTCAGTACTTC. Amino acid sequence: CASSSSRSSGKGEAKNIQYF.

This clonotype appeared many times. The V gene is TRBV7-9, the J gene TRBJ2-1; D is undetermined. The CDR3 sequence is 16 residues long. V lost 1 base to trimming and J lost 9 bases, with 19 bases between them. Germline V gene sequence: CDR1 SEHNR, CDR2 FQNEAQ (reference sequence). CDR3 protein: CASSLVGGPELGEQFF. CDR3 coding DNA: TGTGCCAGCAGCTTAGTGGGCGGTCCGGAGCTCGGTGAGCAGTTCTTC.

This clonotype appeared a few times. The rearrangement links TRBV4-2 to TRBJ2-7, with D perhaps matching TRBD1 or TRBD2 (5 bases each). Germline V gives CDR1 LGHNA, CDR2 YNFKEQ. This CDR3 is built from 15 residues. V lost 0 bases to trimming and J lost 4 bases, with 13 bases between them. DNA for the CDR3: TGTGCCAGCAGCCAAGATCCAGGGACGTGGTACGAGCAGTACTTC. This codes for CASSQDPGTWYEQYF.

The chain joins TRBV5-1 to TRBJ2-7; 8 nucleotides align to TRBD1. The CDR3 extends over 14 amino acids. The ends lost 4 bases at V and 5 bases at J; junction bases unmatched: 8. Germline V gene sequence: CDR1 SGHRS, CDR2 YFSETQ. The CDR3 here is CASSPGQGRHEQYF. The CDR3, as DNA: TGCGCCAGCAGCCCAGGACAGGGAAGGCACGAGCAGTACTTC.

The chain recombines TRBV5-1 with TRBJ2-3, with 7 nucleotides matching TRBD2. This CDR3 spans 15 amino acids. V was pared by 0 bases and J by 5 bases, with 6 bases of the junction left unmatched. Germline CDR1 reads SGHRS; CDR2 reads YFSETQ. For the CDR3, the DNA is TGCGCCAGCAGCTTGGCCAGCGGGATCAAAGATACGCAGTATTTT. Encoded protein: CASSLASGIKDTQYF. The whole variable domain, filled in from reference TRBV5-1 and TRBJ2-3, reads KAGVTQTPRYLIKTRGQQVTLSCSPISGHRSVSWYQQTPGQGLQFLFEYFSETQRNKGNFPGRFSGRQFSNSRSEMNVSTLELGDSALYLCASSLASGIKDTQYFGPGTRLTVL.

This clonotype was detected ten times or more. CDR3 sequence reads: CASSYSPLREGEKLFF. The CDR3 region has the DNA TGTGCCAGCAGTTACTCTCCCCTACGGGAGGGGGAAAAACTGTTTTTT. V usage is TRBV6-5 and J usage is TRBJ1-4; maybe TRBD1 (5 bases). Between the trimmed V and J ends, which lost 0 bases and 8 bases, there was a span of 16 bases. Germline assignment: CDR1 MNHEY and CDR2 SVGAGI. This CDR3 has 16 amino acids.

In DNA form, the CDR3 reads TGCAGTGCTAGAGAGGGGCAAATCTACAATGAGCAGTTCTTC. Residues: CSAREGQIYNEQFF. The V gene is TRBV20-1, the J gene TRBJ2-1; possible D gene TRBD1, 5 bases. CDR1 and CDR2 from the germline V gene are DFQATT and SNEGSKA (reference sequence). This CDR3 comprises 14 residues. With 0 bases removed from V and 3 bases from J, the gap between germline ends came to 9 bases.

This clonotype was detected once. The chain uses TRBV11-3 and TRBJ2-7; D uncertain. The J call is in doubt because the DNA end fits TRBJ2-5 better. Germline V gives CDR1 SGHNT, CDR2 YENEEA. The CDR3 runs to 15 residues. CDR3 in amino acids: CASSLNRGVQETQYF. In DNA form, the CDR3 reads TGTGCCAGCAGCTTAAATCGAGGAGTTCAAGAGACCCAGTACTTC.

This clonotype was detected a few times. This sequence joins TRBV20-1 and TRBJ1-5; D might be TRBD1 (6 bases). Trimming removed 0 bases at V and 4 bases at J, with 13 bases between. The CDR3 consists of 15 residues. Germline CDR1 and CDR2: DFQATT and SNEGSKA (reference sequence). CDR3: CSAREESGANQPQHF. The CDR3 bases are TGCAGTGCTAGAGAGGAGTCAGGGGCAAATCAGCCCCAGCATTTT.

The chain carries TRBV12-5 and TRBJ2-3; D possibly uses TRBD1 or TRBD2 (6 bases each). The CDR3 sequence is 15 residues long. Per the germline V gene, CDR1 is LGHNT and CDR2 is FRNRAP. V lost 4 bases, J lost 2 bases, and 13 bases lay in between. CDR3 protein: CASGYGGTDTDTQYF. In nucleotides, the CDR3 is TGTGCTAGTGGTTACGGGGGCACGGACACAGATACGCAGTATTTT.

This clonotype was picked up one time. A much larger clone differs from this one at a single base, so this may be a read error. The chain joins TRBV6-5 to TRBJ2-7; 14 nucleotides match TRBD2. The CDR3 runs to 14 residues. Germline V gene lookup returns CDR1 MNHEY and CDR2 SVGAGI. In DNA, the CDR3 is TGTACCAGCAAGGGACTAGCGGGAGAGTACGAGCAGTACTTC. Residues: CTSKGLAGEYEQYF.

The V and J genes are TRBV7-9 and TRBJ1-1; D remains unclear. The CDR3 sequence is 14 residues long. Germline CDR1 reads SEHNR; CDR2 reads FQNEAQ (reference sequence). With 2 bases removed from V and 1 base from J, the gap between germline ends came to 8 bases. This chain's CDR3 is CASSLNVENTEAFF. CDR3 nucleotide sequence: TGTGCCAGCAGCTTAAACGTGGAGAACACTGAAGCTTTCTTT.

The gene calls are TRBV15 and TRBJ2-3; 11 bases line up with TRBD2. J lost 5 bases, V lost 0 bases, and 4 bases had no gene match. This CDR3 has 16 residues. Germline values: CDR1 LNHNV, CDR2 YYDKDF (reference sequence). The CDR3 coding sequence is TGTGCCACCAGCAGAGATAGCGGGAGGGCCAAAGATACGCAGTATTTT. Translated: CATSRDSGRAKDTQYF.

The chain is built from TRBV6-2 or TRBV6-3 and TRBJ1-2; D call uncertain. Per the germline V gene, CDR1 is MNHEY and CDR2 is SVGEGT. V shed 2 bases and J shed 2 bases, with 6 bases lying between them. The CDR3 is 13 residues long. The CDR3 reads CASSYRQNYGYTF. CDR3 in DNA: TGTGCCAGCAGTTACCGTCAGAACTATGGCTACACCTTC.

As concerns this clonotype: The germline gene is not matched at one end of the junction; a read error may be the cause. V usage is TRBV7-2 and J usage is TRBJ2-1, with D perhaps being TRBD1 or TRBD2 (5 bases each). The germline CDR1 and CDR2 sequences are SGHTA and FQGNSA. This CDR3 is 19 amino acids long. The CDR3 coding sequence is TGTGCCAGCAGCTTAGTCCCCGTCGGGGCAGCCGGATCCTACACTGAGCAGTTCTTC. This codes for CASSLVPVGAAGSYTEQFF.

V usage is TRBV10-3 and J usage is TRBJ2-3, with 8 positions matching TRBD1. CDR3 size: 15 residues. J lost 0 bases, V lost 10 bases, and 9 bases had no gene match. Germline V gene data show CDR1 as ENHRY and CDR2 as SYGVKD. The CDR3 reads CATTKTGESTDTQYF. For the CDR3, the DNA is TGTGCCACTACAAAGACAGGGGAGAGCACAGATACGCAGTATTTT.

The rearrangement links TRBV3-1 to TRBJ1-3; no clear D gene. This CDR3 has 15 residues. V lost 6 bases and J 4 bases, leaving 16 bases between the germline ends. Germline assignment: CDR1 LGHDT and CDR2 YNNKEL (reference sequence). The CDR3 bases are TGTGCCAGCAGTACCACCCGGCCCCCGGGAAACACCATATATTTT. Protein product: CASSTTRPPGNTIYF.